A single sample gave rise to the 14 T cell receptor beta chains below, sequenced in a study of molecular identifiers for immune sequencing clone quantification. A single record per CDR3 protein comes from TCRdb applying MiXCR to the PCR reads. Altogether approximately 590,000 distinct CDR3 sequences are present, around 25% being singletons, with the ten largest covering 0.78%. Sample: naive CD8+ T cells from blood, with Jurkat cell RNA spiked in. Subset in this sample: FACS-sorted CD8+CD4-CCR7+CD45RA+ naive T cells. The receptor source for this set is a human donor in good health. Some libraries in this study had Jurkat cell RNA spiked in.

V usage is TRBV6-5 and J usage is TRBJ2-7; D remains ambiguous. Trimming took 2 bases from V and 5 from J, leaving 10 bases between them. The CDR3 covers 13 residues. The germline V gene has CDR1 MNHEY and CDR2 SVGAGI. The CDR3 DNA is TGTGCCAGCAGTTACCCGAGCCGACACGAGCAGTACTTC. Translated: CASSYPSRHEQYF.

In its sample, this clonotype was seen a few times. The chain employs TRBV7-9 and TRBJ1-1; no reliable D call. Germline V gene sequence: CDR1 SEHNR, CDR2 FQNEAQ (reference sequence). Trimming removed 5 bases at V and 2 bases at J, with 15 bases between. The CDR3 runs 15 residues. The CDR3 is CASSPVLGYNTEAFF. The DNA for the CDR3 is TGTGCCAGCAGCCCCGTTTTGGGGTACAACACTGAAGCTTTCTTT.

The CDR3 DNA reads TGTGCCAGCAGCGGTCCCGGGACAGGGTTTGGGGAGCAGTACTTC. The encoded protein is CASSGPGTGFGEQYF. The chain has TRBV9 and TRBJ2-7; 9 bases align to TRBD1. With V trimmed by 3 bases and J by 7 bases, 11 bases remained unmatched. CDR3 length equals 15 residues. Germline V gene data show CDR1 as SGDLS and CDR2 as YYNGEE. Based on the CDR3 plus reference TRBV9 and TRBJ2-7, the full variable domain is DSGVTQTPKHLITATGQRVTLRCSPRSGDLSVYWYQQSLDQGLQFLIQYYNGEERAKGNILERFSAQQFPDLHSELNLSSLELGDSALYFCASSGPGTGFGEQYFGPGTRLTVT.

This clonotype was seen only a few times. V is TRBV6-2 or TRBV6-3 and J is TRBJ1-5, with 7 bases matching TRBD1. V lost 5 bases and J lost 4; bases outside the gene matches: 8. In germline, CDR1 is MNHEY, CDR2 SVGEGT. This CDR3 is built from 15 residues. The DNA for the CDR3 is TGTGCCAGCAGTGACCGACAGGGTTTGAATCAGCCCCAGCATTTT. This encodes CASSDRQGLNQPQHF.

Only a few counts were recorded for this clonotype. The chain has TRBV5-1 and TRBJ1-2, with unresolved D. This CDR3 has 15 amino acids. V was shortened by 3 bases and J by 2 bases, with 14 bases between the two germline ends. The germline CDR1 and CDR2 sequences are SGHRS and YFSETQ. CDR3 in amino acids: CASSYDYTDNYGYTF. The CDR3 DNA sequence: TGCGCCAGCAGCTACGACTATACAGACAACTATGGCTACACCTTC.

The CDR3 region is CATSRDRGIGQNTEAFF. CDR3 sequence (DNA): TGTGCCACCAGCAGAGATCGCGGTATTGGGCAGAACACTGAAGCTTTCTTT. The V gene is TRBV15, the J gene TRBJ1-1; the D is unclear. CDR3 length equals 17 residues. The V gene's germline CDR1 is LNHNV and CDR2 YYDKDF (reference sequence). V lost 0 bases, J lost 1 base, and 15 bases lay in between. The full variable domain, rest sourced from reference TRBV15 and TRBJ1-1, is DAMVIQNPRYQVTQFGKPVTLSCSQTLNHNVMYWYQQKSSQAPKLLFHYYDKDFNNEADTPDNFQSRRPNTSFCFLDIRSPGLGDTAMYLCATSRDRGIGQNTEAFFGQGTRLTVV.

This clonotype has a count of ten or more. This chain uses TRBV28 with TRBJ1-1, with D perhaps TRBD1 (5 bases). This CDR3 contains 16 residues. The V and J ends lost 6 bases and 0 bases respectively, with 17 bases between them. The germline gives CDR1 MDHEN, CDR2 SYDVKM. The CDR3, as DNA: TGTGCCAGCAGAGCAGAATGGGGGGGGATGAACACTGAAGCTTTCTTT. This encodes CASRAEWGGMNTEAFF.

A remark on this clonotype: A much more abundant neighbour one base away suggests this may be a read error. The chain combines TRBV5-1 with TRBJ2-1; D gene ambiguous. This CDR3 has 13 amino acids. Germline CDR1 SGHRS, CDR2 YFSETQ. In DNA, the CDR3 is TGCGCCAGCAGCTTGGTGTTGGGCAATGAGCAGTCCTTC. Protein: CASSLVLGNEQSF.

V gene TRBV5-1 combines with J gene TRBJ2-2; TRBD1 is a possible D gene (6 bases). The germline V gene has CDR1 SGHRS and CDR2 YFSETQ. The ends were cut back, 1 base at V and 3 bases at J, with 10 bases in the middle. CDR3 length: 15 residues. The CDR3 here is CASSLRGLDTGELFF. For the CDR3, the DNA is TGCGCCAGCAGCTTGAGGGGGTTGGACACCGGGGAGCTGTTTTTT.

A few counts support this clonotype. The V and J genes are TRBV6-6 and TRBJ2-7; 8 bases map to TRBD1. J lost 0 bases, V lost 6 bases, and 7 bases had no gene match. The CDR3 spans 15 residues. Germline V gene lookup returns CDR1 MNHNY and CDR2 SVGAGI (reference sequence). The CDR3 region is CASRPGQGFSYEQYF. For the CDR3, the DNA is TGTGCCAGCAGACCCGGACAGGGTTTCTCCTACGAGCAGTACTTC.

As regards this clonotype: The junction shows a germline mismatch at one end, possibly a read error. V and J are TRBV19 and TRBJ1-3; D gene ambiguous. Germline V lookup: CDR1 LNHDA, CDR2 SQIVND (reference sequence). The CDR3 runs 15 residues. Here the CDR3 DNA reads TGTGCCTGTAGTCTTCACTCCGGCTCTGGAAACACCATATATTTT. This codes for CACSLHSGSGNTIYF. Full variable domain (remainder filled in from reference TRBV19 and TRBJ1-3): DGGITQSPKYLFRKEGQNVTLSCEQNLNHDAMYWYRQDPGQGLRLIYYSQIVNDFQKGDIAEGYSVSREKKESFPLTVTSAQKNPTAFYLCACSLHSGSGNTIYFGEGSWLTVV.

This clonotype was recorded at least ten times. This sequence joins TRBV30 and TRBJ1-1, with D hard to call. The germline V gene encodes CDR1 GTSNPN and CDR2 SVGIG (reference sequence). The CDR3 is 12 amino acids. Trimming took off 4 bases at V and 3 bases at J, with 9 bases between the two ends. CDR3 amino acids: CAWNGPHTEAFF. CDR3 coding DNA: TGTGCCTGGAACGGACCGCACACTGAAGCTTTCTTT. Full variable domain (missing parts from reference TRBV30 and TRBJ1-1): SQTIHQWPATLVQPVGSPLSLECTVEGTSNPNLYWYRQAAGRGLQLLFYSVGIGQISSEVPQNLSASRPQDRQFILSSKKLLLSDSGFYLCAWNGPHTEAFFGQGTRLTVV.

V and J are TRBV5-4 and TRBJ2-7; D could derive from TRBD1 or TRBD2 (5 bases each). V lost 3 bases to trimming and J lost 2 bases, with 9 bases between them. Germline values: CDR1 SGHNT, CDR2 YYREEE (reference sequence). The CDR3 contains 13 residues. The CDR3 sequence: CASSWGRAYEQYF. The CDR3 region has the DNA TGTGCCAGCAGCTGGGGACGCGCCTACGAGCAGTACTTC.

Points on this clonotype: A much more abundant neighbour one base away suggests this may be a read error. The V and J genes are TRBV7-9 and TRBJ1-1, with 8 bases identical to TRBD1. Germline CDR1 reads SEHNR; CDR2 reads FQNEAQ (reference sequence). The CDR3 extends over 15 amino acids. The CDR3 sequence is CASSPVTGVLTEASF. In DNA form, the CDR3 reads TGTGCCAGCAGCCCTGTGACAGGGGTACTCACTGAAGCTTCCTTT.